This TCR beta chain was identified during a study of T cells expressing NK-cell markers. The wider study: Repertoires of TCR beta were obtained from T cells sorted as CD3+CD56+NKG2C+, CD3+CD56+NKG2C- and CD3+CD56-NKG2C+. Findings of the study overall: The HCMV specificity of the expanded NKG2C+ T cell clones stayed unresolved.

Researchers built TCR beta cDNA using 5'RACE template switching with UMIs. TCRdb re-called the 5' RACE reads and shows each CDR3 protein once, DNA omitted. The listing contains 150,000 to 200,000 distinct CDR3 sequences. The CDR3 covers 21 residues. The germline V gene encodes CDR1 SGHAT and CDR2 FQNNGV. As for this clonotype: Its antigen is unknown.

The V gene is TRBV11-2, the J gene TRBJ2-3. The sequence came from a man between 18 and 69 years old in good health. Material: blood T cells: a sorted CD56 or NKG2C T cell subset, CD4+ or CD8+ T cells, or bulk PBMC T cells (not recorded which). CDR3 loop: CASSLVVQIRDSEQSTDTQYF.